The rows below give T cell receptor beta chains drawn from one sample of a study of graft-versus-host responses after intestinal transplantation. Some clones are missing from TCRdb's copy, which holds only in-frame ones; the method was immunoSEQ multiplex PCR. This table holds some 13,000 clones, roughly four fifths found once. The sample consisted of PBMCs, taken after intestinal transplantation. The receptors derive from a human patient who received an intestinal transplant, so some T cells may come from the graft donor. CDR3s include the opening cysteine and the closing phenylalanine or tryptophan. The order of the fields is clone size, V gene, J gene, D gene, CDR3 protein, CDR3 DNA. The D gene is left open where the match is weak. Clone sizes are given selectively: once, few, many, or a class where the clone is expanded.

-	TRBV5-1	TRBJ2-1	TRBD1	CASSAGQGPYNEQFF	TGCGCCAGCAGCGCTGGACAGGGGCCTTACAATGAGCAGTTCTTC
-	TRBV6-1	TRBJ2-2	-	CAGASGGANTGELFF	TGTGCCGGAGCTTCGGGCGGCGCGAACACCGGGGAGCTGTTCTTT
-	TRBV4-1	TRBJ2-6	-	CASSPSPPASSGANVLTF	TGCGCCAGCAGCCCTTCCCCACCCGCTAGCTCTGGGGCCAACGTCCTGACTTTC
-	TRBV7-9	TRBJ2-5	-	CASSLPGQETQYF	TGTGCCAGCAGCCTCCCCGGCCAAGAGACCCAGTACTTC
-	TRBV6-5	TRBJ1-6	TRBD1	CASTPRGGSSPLHF	TGTGCCAGCACCCCCAGGGGGGGATCTTCACCCCTCCACTTT
-	TRBV14	TRBJ2-7	TRBD1	CASRQTGSGVHEQYF	TGTGCCAGCAGACAGACAGGGAGCGGTGTCCACGAGCAGTACTTC
-	TRBV7-6	TRBJ2-5	-	CASSLFQASGETQYF	TGTGCCAGCAGCTTATTTCAGGCCTCCGGGGAGACCCAGTACTTC
-	TRBV2	TRBJ1-4	-	CASNRVAEKLFF	TGTGCCAGCAATAGGGTTGCGGAAAAACTGTTTTTT
once	TRBV19	TRBJ1-5	-	CASSIMGASNQPQHF	TGTGCCAGTAGTATAATGGGGGCCAGCAATCAGCCCCAGCATTTT
-	TRBV5-8	TRBJ1-5	TRBD1	CASSSNRGASNQPQHF	TGTGCCAGCAGCTCCAACAGGGGCGCTAGCAATCAGCCCCAGCATTTT
-	TRBV10-2	TRBJ2-7	-	CASSGGPEYEQYF	TGCGCCAGCAGTGGAGGACCCGAATACGAGCAGTACTTC
-	TRBV5-6	TRBJ2-2	-	CASSFGAAGDGELFF	TGTGCCAGCAGCTTCGGGGCAGCGGGTGACGGGGAGCTGTTTTTT
-	TRBV11-2	TRBJ2-7	-	CASSQDLGGEQYF	TGTGCCAGCAGCCAAGACTTGGGCGGCGAGCAGTACTTC
-	TRBV7-2	TRBJ2-7	TRBD2	CASSQEVGRGFNEQYF	TGTGCCAGCAGCCAAGAGGTGGGGCGGGGGTTCAACGAGCAGTACTTC
-	TRBV18	TRBJ2-4	-	CASSPPASKNIQYF	TGTGCCAGCTCACCTCCGGCTTCCAAAAACATTCAGTACTTC
few	TRBV10-3	TRBJ1-3	-	CAISVVSGNTIYF	TGTGCCATCAGTGTGGTCTCTGGAAACACCATATATTTT
-	TRBV10-1	TRBJ1-1	-	CASSGAGKEEEAFF	TGCGCCAGCAGTGGGGCAGGAAAAGAAGAGGAAGCTTTCTTT
-	TRBV5-4	TRBJ1-3	-	CASSLLGNTIYF	TGTGCCAGCAGCTTGTTGGGAAACACCATATATTTT
-	TRBV13	TRBJ1-2	-	CASSLGRVEIGYTF	TGTGCCAGCAGCTTAGGCCGTGTAGAGATCGGCTACACCTTC
-	TRBV27	TRBJ2-4	TRBD2	CASSPLGTSGKNIQYF	TGTGCCAGCAGTCCTCTGGGGACTAGCGGTAAAAACATTCAGTACTTC
few	TRBV9	TRBJ1-1	-	CASSVVGSFDTEAFF	TGTGCCAGCAGCGTTGTTGGAAGCTTTGACACTGAAGCTTTCTTT
-	TRBV6-5	TRBJ2-1	-	CASSDLNEQFF	TGTGCCAGCAGTGACTTGAATGAGCAGTTCTTC
-	TRBV27	TRBJ1-5	-	CASSPSREQPQHF	TGTGCCAGCAGTCCCTCGAGGGAGCAGCCCCAGCATTTT
-	TRBV21-1	TRBJ2-5	-	CASSKPRHKEVETQYF	TGTGCCAGCAGCAAACCAAGACACAAGGAGGTGGAGACCCAGTACTTC
-	TRBV11-2	TRBJ2-1	TRBD2	CASSRPRTSGRGPYNEQFF	TGTGCCAGCAGTCGTCCAAGGACTAGCGGGAGGGGGCCATACAATGAGCAGTTCTTC
few	TRBV7-8	TRBJ2-3	TRBD2	CASSFLAGPTDTQYF	TGTGCCAGCAGCTTCCTAGCGGGCCCCACAGATACGCAGTATTTT
-	TRBV19	TRBJ2-7	TRBD2	CATQRDSSYEQYF	TGTGCCACCCAGCGGGACTCGTCCTACGAGCAGTACTTC
once	TRBV5-6	TRBJ1-2	-	CASSWVGQGVNYGYTF	TGTGCCAGCAGCTGGGTGGGGCAGGGCGTAAACTATGGCTACACCTTC
-	TRBV5-4	TRBJ2-5	-	CASSYIPSEQETQYF	TGTGCCAGCAGCTACATCCCGTCAGAACAAGAGACCCAGTACTTC
few	TRBV27	TRBJ1-4	-	CASRPQGGSEKLFF	TGTGCCAGCAGGCCACAGGGTGGGAGTGAAAAACTGTTTTTT
once	TRBV27	TRBJ2-1	TRBD1	CASSPAGQGWNEQFF	TGTGCCAGCAGTCCGGCGGGACAGGGATGGAATGAGCAGTTCTTC
once	TRBV27	TRBJ2-1	TRBD1	CASRTGSSYNEQFF	TGTGCCAGCAGGACAGGGAGCTCCTACAATGAGCAGTTCTTC
-	TRBV5-4	TRBJ1-2	TRBD1	CASSLFQGADGYTF	TGTGCCAGCAGCTTGTTTCAGGGGGCTGATGGCTACACCTTC
-	TRBV7-3	TRBJ2-3	-	CASSLDRERGTDTQYF	TGTGCCAGCAGCTTAGACCGGGAGAGGGGCACAGATACGCAGTATTTT
-	TRBV15	TRBJ1-4	-	CATRGRNEKLFF	TGTGCCACCAGGGGCAGGAACGAAAAACTGTTTTTT
-	TRBV5-1	TRBJ1-2	TRBD1	CASSLMTTGGRNYGYTF	TGCGCCAGCAGCCTTATGACTACAGGGGGAAGGAACTATGGCTACACCTTC
-	TRBV6-1	TRBJ2-2	-	CASSDLLARAVNTGELFF	TGTGCCAGCAGTGATCTCCTGGCCAGGGCGGTAAACACCGGGGAGCTGTTTTTT
once	TRBV11-2	TRBJ1-1	TRBD1	CASSLRGTGYFSEAFF	TGTGCCAGCAGCTTACGGGGGACAGGGTATTTCTCTGAAGCTTTCTTT
-	TRBV7-3	TRBJ1-5	TRBD1	CASSQPGGNQPQHF	TGTGCCAGCAGCCAACCAGGGGGGAATCAGCCCCAGCATTTT
-	TRBV1	TRBJ2-2	-	CTSSQDQWGRGAVF	-
-	TRBV5-1	TRBJ2-3	-	CASSGDTQYF	TGCGCCAGCAGCGGAGATACGCAGTATTTT
once	TRBV5-1	TRBJ2-1	-	CASSIGRGAYNEQFF	TGCGCCAGCAGCATCGGGAGAGGGGCCTACAATGAGCAGTTCTTC
-	TRBV4-2	TRBJ1-2	TRBD1	CASSQATTGQGANYGYTF	TGTGCCAGCAGCCAAGCCACCACCGGACAGGGGGCTAACTATGGCTACACCTTC
-	TRBV6-5	TRBJ2-3	-	CATRGGSTDTQYF	TGTGCCACCCGGGGCGGGAGCACAGATACGCAGTATTTT
-	TRBV4-2	TRBJ2-6	-	CASSQGLSASGANVLTF	TGTGCCAGCAGCCAAGGTCTGTCAGCCTCTGGGGCCAACGTCCTGACTTTC
few	TRBV7-9	TRBJ1-3	-	CASSLELQDTIYF	TGTGCCAGCAGCTTAGAACTGCAGGACACCATATATTTT
once	TRBV2	TRBJ1-2	-	CASSALGQGGYTF	TGTGCCAGCAGTGCACTGGGGCAGGGTGGCTACACCTTC
-	TRBV30	TRBJ2-7	-	CAWSVGVSYEQYF	TGTGCCTGGAGTGTTGGGGTCTCCTACGAGCAGTACTTC
-	TRBV5-4	TRBJ2-7	TRBD1	CASSPGQGRGRVPYEQYF	TGTGCCAGCAGCCCCGGACAGGGGAGAGGAAGGGTGCCCTACGAGCAGTACTTC
-	TRBV25-1	TRBJ2-7	-	CASSANEQYF	TGTGCCAGCAGTGCGAACGAGCAGTACTTC
-	TRBV4-1	TRBJ1-5	TRBD1	CASSQGQGWQPQHF	TGCGCCAGCAGCCAAGGACAGGGCTGGCAGCCCCAGCATTTT